Sequencing of this T cell receptor beta chain was carried out in a study of metastatic and nonmetastatic thyroid tumors. The length of the CDR3 is 17 residues. CDR1 and CDR2 (germline): SGHAT, FQDESV (reference sequence). Trimming pared 2 bases from V and 7 bases from J, leaving 18 bases between. No patient had received any treatment before thyroid surgery. This clone was seen a handful of times. From the PCR reads, TCRdb re-called clones with MiXCR. The table has roughly 35,000 clones, 35% seen once; the top ten hold approximately 22%. The sequenced sample was tumor tissue. The gene calls are TRBV11-1 and TRBJ1-6; possible D gene TRBD1, 6 bases. The sequence derives from a female donor with papillary thyroid cancer or a benign thyroid nodule (not recorded which). Some clones in this sample may be carry-over from other donors' samples. The CDR3 DNA sequence: TGTGCCAGCAGCTTATCTGGGGGCTCGGTGGGGAATTCACCCCTCCACTTT. It codes for CASSLSGGSVGNSPLHF.